One and the same sample provided the 2 T cell receptor beta chains below, sequenced in a study of cytotoxic CD8 clonotypes in ibrutinib-treated CLL. Using immunoSEQ multiplex PCR, the repertoire was profiled, and TCRdb retains in-frame clones only, with some absent. The sample carries around 200,000 clones, 65% to 80% recorded once. The sequences come from PBMCs, collected after 12 months of ibrutinib treatment. The receptors come from a human donor with chronic lymphocytic leukemia.

This clone was observed a single time. The chain joins TRBV6-5 to TRBJ1-3; D is possibly TRBD1 (5 bases). Germline V gene data show CDR1 as MNHEY and CDR2 as SVGAGI. The germline V and J ends were trimmed by 0 bases and 3 bases, with 12 bases remaining between them. The CDR3 runs to 16 residues. The CDR3 spells CASSYSGQGFGNTIYF. CDR3 DNA sequence: TGTGCCAGCAGTTACTCAGGCCAGGGCTTTGGAAACACCATATATTTT.

This clone occurred once. CDR3 DNA sequence: TGTGCCAGCAGTTTAGTGTACACGTCGCACGAGCAGTACTTC. Translation: CASSLVYTSHEQYF. The J gene is TRBJ2-7, the V gene TRBV6-5; no firm D call. This CDR3 comprises 14 residues. V lost 4 bases and J lost 5, with 15 bases in between. Per the germline V gene, CDR1 is MNHEY and CDR2 is SVGAGI.